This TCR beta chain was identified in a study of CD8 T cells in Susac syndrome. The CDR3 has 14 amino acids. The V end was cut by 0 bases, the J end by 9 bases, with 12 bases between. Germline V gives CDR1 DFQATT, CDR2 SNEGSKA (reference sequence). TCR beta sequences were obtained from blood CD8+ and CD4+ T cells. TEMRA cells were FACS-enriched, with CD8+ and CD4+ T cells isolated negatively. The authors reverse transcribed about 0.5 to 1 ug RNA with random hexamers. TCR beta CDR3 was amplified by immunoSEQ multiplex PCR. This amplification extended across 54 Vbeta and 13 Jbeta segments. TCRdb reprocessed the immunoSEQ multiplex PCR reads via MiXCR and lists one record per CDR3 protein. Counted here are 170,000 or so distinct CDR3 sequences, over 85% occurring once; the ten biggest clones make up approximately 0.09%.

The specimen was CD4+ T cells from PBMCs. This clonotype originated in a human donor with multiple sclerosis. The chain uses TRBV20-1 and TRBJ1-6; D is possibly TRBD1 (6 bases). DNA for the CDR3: TGCAGTGCTAGAGATCTGGGGGGCAGTTCACCCCTCCACTTT. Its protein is CSARDLGGSSPLHF.